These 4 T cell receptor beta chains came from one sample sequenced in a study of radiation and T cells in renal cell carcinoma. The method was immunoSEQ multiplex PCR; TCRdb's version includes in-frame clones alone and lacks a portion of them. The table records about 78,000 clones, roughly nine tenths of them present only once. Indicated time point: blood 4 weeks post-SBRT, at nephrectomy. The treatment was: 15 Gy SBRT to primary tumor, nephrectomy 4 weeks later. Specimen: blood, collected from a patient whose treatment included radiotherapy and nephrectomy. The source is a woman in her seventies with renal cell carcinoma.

CDR3 amino acids: CASSLIVAEAFF. The CDR3 DNA sequence: TGTGCCAGCTCCCTTATCGTCGCTGAAGCTTTCTTT. The chain has TRBV6-6 and TRBJ1-1; no clear D. Germline lookup yields CDR1 MNHNY and CDR2 SVGAGI (reference sequence). This CDR3 is 12 amino acids long. Trimming removed 8 bases from V and 6 bases from J, with 13 bases in between.

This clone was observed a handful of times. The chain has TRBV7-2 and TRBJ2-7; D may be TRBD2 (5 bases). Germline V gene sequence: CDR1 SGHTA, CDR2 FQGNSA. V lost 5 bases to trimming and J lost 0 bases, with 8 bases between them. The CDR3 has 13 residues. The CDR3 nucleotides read TGTGCCAGCAGCGTTAGCGTCTCCTACGAGCAGTACTTC. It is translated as CASSVSVSYEQYF.

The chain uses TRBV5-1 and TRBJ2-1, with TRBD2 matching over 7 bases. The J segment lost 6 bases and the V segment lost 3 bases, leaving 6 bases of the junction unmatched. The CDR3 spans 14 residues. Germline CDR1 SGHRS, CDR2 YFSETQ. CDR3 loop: CASSSTTSPNEQFF. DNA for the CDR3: TGCGCCAGCAGCTCAACGACTAGCCCCAATGAGCAGTTCTTC.

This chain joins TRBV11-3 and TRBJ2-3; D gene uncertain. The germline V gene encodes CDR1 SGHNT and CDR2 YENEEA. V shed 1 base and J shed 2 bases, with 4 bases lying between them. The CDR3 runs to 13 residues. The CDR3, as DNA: TGTGCCAGCAGCTTAGCTGTCACAGATACGCAGTATTTT. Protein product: CASSLAVTDTQYF.